In its sample, the clone carrying this T cell receptor beta chain was seen many times. Each diagnosis drew on symptoms, thyroxine, TRAb, thyroid ultrasound and orbital computed tomography findings. The germline V gene has CDR1 SGHAT and CDR2 FQNNGV. The CDR3 is 14 residues long. With 5 bases removed from V and 5 bases from J, the gap between germline ends came to 15 bases. This specimen comes from a study of T cells in Graves' hyperthyroidism and ophthalmopathy. For the study at large: At initial diagnosis, before any treatment had begun, peripheral blood was obtained.

Amplification targeted TCR beta CDR3 regions from RNA transcripts. The HTBI primer set served for first-round RT-PCR of the TCR CDR3. TCRdb fed the multiplex PCR reads into MiXCR, producing one record per CDR3 protein. This table holds about 260,000 distinct CDR3 sequences, about 25% found once. V is TRBV11-2 and J is TRBJ1-1; D is possibly TRBD1 (6 bases). Sequencing was done on a sample of blood. The sequence was obtained from a man aged 35 to 55 with Graves' hyperthyroidism that later progressed to Graves' ophthalmopathy. Here the CDR3 DNA reads TGTGCCAGCAGCCAACAAACAGGGAGTACTGAAGCTTTCTTT. It codes for CASSQQTGSTEAFF.